This is a list of T cell receptor beta chains from one sample in a study of blood T cells in healthy people across ages. TCRdb called the 5' RACE reads again in MiXCR, with one record for every CDR3 protein. The table records around 1.5 million distinct CDR3 sequences, roughly 64% of them present only once. The material sequenced was blood. These receptors were collected from a man aged 18 to 29 in good health. Each CDR3 is given without its conserved first and last residue. A D gene is named only where the DNA matches it firmly.

j_gene | d_gene | v_gene | CDR3aa
TRBJ2-7 | NA | TRBV7-9 | ASSLDALRETYEQY
NA | TRBD2 | TRBV7-9 | ASSTLAGGEETQY
TRBJ2-7 | NA | TRBV29-1 | SVIPEGGYEQY
TRBJ2-3 | NA | TRBV21-1 | ASSKCVGGADTQY
TRBJ2-5 | NA | TRBV4-1 | ASSQVDGDLQETQY
TRBJ2-3 | TRBD2 | TRBV20-1 | SAPGLALHSYTQY
TRBJ2-4 | NA | TRBV3-1 | ASSQVIGTENIQY
TRBJ2-5 | NA | TRBV10-2 | ASSEEGPQETQY
TRBJ2-3 | NA | TRBV6-5 | ATSGPADTQY
TRBJ2-3 | TRBD2 | TRBV11-2 | ASRLSGGGTDTQY
TRBJ2-6 | NA | TRBV5-1 | ASSPLNAGANVLT
TRBJ2-3 | NA | TRBV6-4 | ASSDGTDTDTQY
TRBJ1-6 | NA | TRBV4-1 | ASSQAGGNSPLH
TRBJ1-1 | NA | TRBV4-3 | ASSQPGHNTEAF
TRBJ2-5 | TRBD1 | TRBV10-3 | AIGKRTGEQETQY